These 5 T cell receptor beta chains were sequenced from one sample in a study of blood T cell repertoires in COVID-19. Only in-frame clones appear in the TCRdb table, and some are missing; sequencing was by immunoSEQ multiplex PCR. This sample has more than 200,000 clones; about 86% occur once, and the top ten carry 1.3% to 1.5%. Input material: peripheral blood. The receptors originated from a man aged 80 or over with acute or convalescent COVID-19.

The chain combines TRBV6-2 or TRBV6-3 with TRBJ1-5; D possibly corresponds to TRBD1 (5 bases). Trimming left V 2 bases short and J 7 bases short, with 12 bases between. CDR1 is MNHEY, CDR2 SVGEGT, per germline. The length of the CDR3 is 14 residues. The CDR3 loop is CASSYGGAGQPQHF. The CDR3 DNA reads TGTGCCAGCAGTTACGGAGGGGCAGGACAGCCCCAGCATTTT.

The chain recombines TRBV6-5 with TRBJ1-2; D possibly corresponds to TRBD1 (5 bases). Germline CDR1 reads MNHEY; CDR2 reads SVGAGI. The CDR3 is 14 amino acids. The V gene lost 5 bases and the J gene lost 8 bases, with 18 bases spanning the gap. The CDR3 reads CASSPGGTAQGYTF. For the CDR3, the DNA is TGTGCCAGCAGTCCAGGAGGGACCGCTCAAGGCTACACCTTC.

The J gene is TRBJ1-2, the V gene TRBV2; TRBD1 matches 11 bases. The CDR3 totals 15 residues. With 6 bases clipped from V and 3 bases from J, the junction kept 6 bases outside the gene matches. Germline lookup yields CDR1 SNHLY and CDR2 FYNNEI. The DNA for the CDR3 is TGTGCCAGCAGGGGCCCGGGACAGGGGGACTATGGCTACACCTTC. This translates into CASRGPGQGDYGYTF.

This clone was picked up a small number of times. The chain recombines TRBV19 with TRBJ1-1; tentatively, D is TRBD1 (6 bases). The V end was cut by 9 bases, the J end by 0 bases, with 17 bases between. The CDR3 loop spans 15 amino acids. Germline loops: CDR1 LNHDA, CDR2 SQIVND (reference sequence). The CDR3 spells CASLPPGQLNTEAFF. The CDR3, as DNA: TGTGCCAGCCTTCCCCCGGGACAACTGAACACTGAAGCTTTCTTT.

This chain connects TRBV3-1 (or the pseudogene TRBV3-2) to TRBJ1-1; D may be TRBD1 (6 bases). CDR3 length: 14 residues. Germline CDR1 LGHDT, CDR2 YNNKEL (reference sequence). The V end lost 4 bases, the J end lost 1 base, and 10 bases lay between the germline ends. This chain's CDR3 is CASSLQGKNTEAFF. As DNA, the CDR3 is TGTGCCAGCAGCCTTCAGGGGAAGAACACTGAAGCTTTCTTT.